This T cell receptor beta chain was sequenced for a study of blood T cell repertoires in COVID-19. Study background: The United States, Italy and Spain were the sources of the acute and convalescent COVID-19 samples. The analysed material was cDNA or gDNA that came from T cells, B-cell-depleted T cells, or PBMCs.

Original processing notes: Counts of nucleated cells, estimated from reference gene primer amplification, were obtained. Using immunoSEQ multiplex PCR, the repertoire was profiled, and TCRdb retains in-frame clones only, with some absent. Clone size and the V and J calls come from that table; the DNA yielded D and trimming. The sample shows hundreds of thousands of clones, 70% to 90% of them seen only once. V was pared by 7 bases and J by 14 bases, with 9 bases of the junction left unmatched. The CDR3 consists of 13 residues. Per the germline V gene, CDR1 is MNHEY and CDR2 is SMNVEV (reference sequence).

The material sequenced was peripheral blood. V gene TRBV27 combines with J gene TRBJ1-6, with 9 bases identical to TRBD1. This TCR was sampled from a woman aged 55-75 years with acute or convalescent COVID-19. The CDR3 region has the DNA TGTGCCAGCAATACAGGGGGCGGATCGTCCCTCCACTTT. This encodes CASNTGGGSSLHF.